The T cell receptor (beta chain) described here comes from a study of T cell responses to AZD1222 COVID-19 vaccine. Between the trimmed V and J ends, which lost 7 bases and 4 bases, there was a span of 16 bases. The CDR3 extends over 14 amino acids. Germline V gene sequence: CDR1 LNHDA, CDR2 SQIVND (reference sequence). Clones were read by immunoSEQ multiplex PCR, and TCRdb kept only the in-frame ones, dropping some. Of some 71,000 clones in the sample, roughly 84% were seen once. This TCR was sampled from an adult in good health. Sequencing used peripheral blood, obtained on day 0 of AZD1222 vaccination. The V gene is TRBV19, the J gene TRBJ1-2, with a tentative D call TRBD1 (6 bases). The CDR3, as DNA: TGTGCCAGTATTGACAGGACCGACTCCTATGGCTACACCTTC. Translation: CASIDRTDSYGYTF.